The TCR beta chain described here comes from a study of blood T cells in healthy people across ages. General study results and limits: Versus aged donors, long-lived donors had higher diversity and more naive CD4+ cells. TCR beta diversity per million T cells fell roughly linearly with age.

Then a second PCR, running roughly 7 to 11 cycles, was carried out with a sample-barcoded 5' primer and a J-beta primer mix. All cDNA molecules were each tagged by a template-switch adaptor with 12 random nucleotides. From the 5' RACE reads, TCRdb called clonotypes with MiXCR, one entry per CDR3 protein. The sample carries roughly 1.4 million distinct CDR3 sequences, around 59% recorded once. Regarding this clonotype: Its specificity is not known.

The germline V gene has CDR1 SGHRS and CDR2 YFSETQ. The CDR3 extends over 14 amino acids. Trimming stripped 5 bases from V and 1 base from J, with 11 bases between. This chain connects TRBV5-1 to TRBJ2-3, with D possibly matching TRBD2 (5 bases). The source material was blood. The receptor's source is a man younger than 35 in good health. The CDR3, as DNA: TGCGCCAGCAGGGATGCCGGGGGCACAGATACGCAGTATTTT. Its protein is CASRDAGGTDTQYF. The whole variable domain, filled in from reference TRBV5-1 and TRBJ2-3, reads KAGVTQTPRYLIKTRGQQVTLSCSPISGHRSVSWYQQTPGQGLQFLFEYFSETQRNKGNFPGRFSGRQFSNSRSEMNVSTLELGDSALYLCASRDAGGTDTQYFGPGTRLTVL.